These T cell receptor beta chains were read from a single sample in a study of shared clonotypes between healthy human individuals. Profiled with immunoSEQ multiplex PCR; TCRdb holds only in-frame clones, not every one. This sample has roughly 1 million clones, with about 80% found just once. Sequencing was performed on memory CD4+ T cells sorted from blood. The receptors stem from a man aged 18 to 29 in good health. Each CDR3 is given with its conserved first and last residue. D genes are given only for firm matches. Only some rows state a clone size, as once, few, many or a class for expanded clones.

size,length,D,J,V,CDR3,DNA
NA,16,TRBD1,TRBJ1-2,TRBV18,CASSPDSRGRDSGYTF,TGTGCCAGCTCACCGGATTCGCGGGGGAGGGACAGTGGCTACACCTTC
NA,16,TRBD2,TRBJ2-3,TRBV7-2,CASSFSTSGTGDTQYF,TGTGCCAGCAGCTTTTCGACTAGCGGGACAGGGGATACGCAGTATTTT
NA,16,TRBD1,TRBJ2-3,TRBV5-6,CASSSLTGPHRDTQYF,TGTGCCAGCAGCTCGTTGACAGGGCCACACAGAGATACGCAGTATTTT
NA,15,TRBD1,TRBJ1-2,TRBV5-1,CASSTGTGDGYGYTF,TGCGCCAGCAGCACCGGGACAGGGGACGGCTATGGCTACACCTTC
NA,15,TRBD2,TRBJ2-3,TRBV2,CASSVGGGVADTQYF,TGTGCCAGCAGTGTTGGCGGGGGGGTTGCAGATACGCAGTATTTT
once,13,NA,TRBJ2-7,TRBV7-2,CASSRDGDYEQYF,TGTGCCAGCAGCCGTGACGGAGACTACGAGCAGTACTTC
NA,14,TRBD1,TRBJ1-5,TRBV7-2,CASSLGQSNQPQHF,TGTGCCAGCAGCTTGGGACAGAGCAATCAGCCCCAGCATTTT
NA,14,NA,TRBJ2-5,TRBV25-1,CASGRGTPPETQYF,TGTGCCAGCGGCCGCGGGACTCCGCCAGAGACCCAGTACTTC
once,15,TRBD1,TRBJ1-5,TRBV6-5,CASSYSGQGNQPQHF,TGTGCCAGCAGTTACTCTGGACAGGGGAATCAGCCCCAGCATTTT
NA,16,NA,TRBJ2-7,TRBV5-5,CASSLEARGVSHEQYF,TGTGCCAGCAGCTTGGAGGCCAGGGGGGTTTCGCACGAGCAGTACTTC
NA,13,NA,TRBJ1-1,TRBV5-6,CASSKGGNTEAFF,TGTGCCAGCAGTAAGGGGGGGAACACTGAAGCTTTCTTT
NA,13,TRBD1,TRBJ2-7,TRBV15,CATSTRQGSEQYF,TGTGCCACCAGCACCCGACAGGGCTCCGAGCAGTACTTC
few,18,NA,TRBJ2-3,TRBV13,CASSFKKGGTSSTDTQYF,TGTGCCAGCAGCTTTAAAAAAGGGGGGACTTCAAGCACAGATACGCAGTATTTT
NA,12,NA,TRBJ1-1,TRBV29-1,CSVVTGGTEAFF,TGCAGCGTTGTGACCGGGGGGACTGAAGCTTTCTTT
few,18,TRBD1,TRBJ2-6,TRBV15,CATSRDRTGTGGANVLTF,TGTGCCACCAGCAGAGATAGGACAGGGACGGGTGGGGCCAACGTCCTGACTTTC
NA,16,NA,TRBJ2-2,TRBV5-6,CASSLYFGGNTGELFF,TGTGCCAGCAGCTTGTATTTCGGGGGGAACACCGGGGAGCTGTTTTTT
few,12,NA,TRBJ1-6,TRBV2,CASRVTNSPLHF,TGTGCCAGCAGGGTAACAAATTCACCCCTCCACTTT
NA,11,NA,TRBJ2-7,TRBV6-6,CASSPRQEQYF,TGTGCCAGCAGTCCTAGACAGGAGCAGTACTTC
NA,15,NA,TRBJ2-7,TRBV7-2,CASSLDEGWTYEQYF,TGTGCCAGCAGCTTAGATGAGGGATGGACCTACGAGCAGTACTTC
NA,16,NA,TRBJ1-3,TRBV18,CASSPWDGRSGNTIYF,TGTGCCAGCTCACCCTGGGACGGCCGTTCTGGAAACACCATATATTTT
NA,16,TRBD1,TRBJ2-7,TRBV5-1,CASSIHRDRSSYEQYF,TGCGCCAGCAGCATCCACCGGGACAGGAGCTCCTACGAGCAGTACTTC
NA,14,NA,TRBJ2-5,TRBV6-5,CASSYAGIGETQYF,TGTGCCAGCAGTTACGCGGGGATTGGCGAGACCCAGTACTTC
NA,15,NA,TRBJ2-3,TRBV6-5,CASSTRTDSTDTQYF,TGTGCCAGCAGTACCCGGACAGATAGCACAGATACGCAGTATTTT
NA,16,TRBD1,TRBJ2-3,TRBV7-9,CASSFKDRDGTDTQYF,TGTGCCAGCAGCTTTAAAGACAGGGATGGTACAGATACGCAGTATTTT
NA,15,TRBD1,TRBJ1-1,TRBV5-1,CASSQGQGMGTEAFF,TGCGCCAGCAGCCAGGGACAGGGGATGGGAACTGAAGCTTTCTTT
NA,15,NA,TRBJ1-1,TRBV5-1,CASSLGQGVVTEAFF,TGCGCCAGCAGCTTGGGGCAGGGTGTCGTGACTGAAGCTTTCTTT
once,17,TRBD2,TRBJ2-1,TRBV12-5,CASGLRLASRYYNEQFF,TGTGCTAGTGGTTTAAGACTAGCCTCCAGATACTACAATGAGCAGTTCTTC
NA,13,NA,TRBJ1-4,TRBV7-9,CATPIEANEKLFF,TGTGCCACCCCGATAGAGGCGAATGAAAAACTGTTTTTT
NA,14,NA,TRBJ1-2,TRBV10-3,CAIRNPGATYGYTF,TGTGCCATCAGGAACCCAGGGGCGACCTATGGCTACACCTTC
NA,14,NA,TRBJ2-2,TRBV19,CASNEALATGELFF,TGTGCCAGTAATGAGGCTCTAGCTACCGGGGAGCTGTTTTTT
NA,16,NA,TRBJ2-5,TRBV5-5,CASTADRAWRGETQYF,TGTGCCAGCACTGCAGACAGGGCCTGGCGGGGAGAGACCCAGTACTTC
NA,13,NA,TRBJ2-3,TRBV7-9,CASSWDSTDTQYF,TGTGCCAGCAGTTGGGACAGCACAGATACGCAGTATTTT
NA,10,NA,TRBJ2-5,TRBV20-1,CSARRETQYF,TGCAGTGCCCGTCGAGAGACCCAGTACTTC
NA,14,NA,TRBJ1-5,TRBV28,CASSLFGSNQPQHF,TGTGCCAGCAGCCTGTTTGGTAGCAATCAGCCCCAGCATTTT
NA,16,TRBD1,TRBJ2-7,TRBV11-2,CASSHGGGQGTYEQYF,TGTGCCAGCAGCCACGGTGGGGGACAGGGGACCTACGAGCAGTACTTC
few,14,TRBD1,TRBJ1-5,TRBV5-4,CASSYQGGGQPQHF,TGTGCCAGCAGCTATCAAGGGGGCGGTCAGCCCCAGCATTTT
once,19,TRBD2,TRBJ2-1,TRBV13,CASSPRTSGGASTFGEQFF,TGTGCCAGCAGCCCTCGGACTAGCGGGGGGGCCAGTACTTTTGGTGAGCAGTTCTTC
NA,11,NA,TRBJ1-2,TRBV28,CASTRGFGYTF,TGTGCCAGCACTCGGGGCTTCGGCTACACCTTC
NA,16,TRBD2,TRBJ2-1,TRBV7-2,CASRASGTSGRGEQFF,TGTGCCAGCAGAGCCAGTGGGACTAGCGGGAGGGGTGAGCAGTTCTTC
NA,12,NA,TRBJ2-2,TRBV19,CASGLRYGELFF,TGTGCCAGTGGTTTACGATACGGGGAGCTGTTTTTT
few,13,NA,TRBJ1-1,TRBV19,CASSIGRGTEAFF,TGTGCCAGTAGTATAGGCAGGGGCACTGAAGCTTTCTTT
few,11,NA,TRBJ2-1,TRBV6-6,CASSYMYEQFF,TGTGCCAGCAGTTATATGTATGAGCAGTTCTTC
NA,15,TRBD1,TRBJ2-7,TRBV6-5,CASRPLTGGKYEQYF,TGTGCCAGCAGACCCTTGACAGGGGGAAAATACGAGCAGTACTTC
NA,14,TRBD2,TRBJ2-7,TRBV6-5,CASSSGILAYEQYF,TGTGCCAGCAGTAGCGGGATCCTGGCCTACGAGCAGTACTTC
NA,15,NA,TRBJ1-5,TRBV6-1,CASSGKGRGQEPQHF,TGTGCCAGCAGTGGGAAGGGGAGGGGCCAGGAGCCCCAGCATTTT
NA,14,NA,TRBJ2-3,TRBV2,CASSTDTHTDTQYF,TGTGCCAGCAGTACGGACACTCACACAGATACGCAGTATTTT
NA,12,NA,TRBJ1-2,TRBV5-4,CASSLGYGGYTF,TGTGCCAGCAGCTTGGGGTACGGTGGCTACACCTTC
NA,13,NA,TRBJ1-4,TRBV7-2,CASGVQWGEKLFF,TGTGCCAGCGGGGTTCAGTGGGGCGAAAAACTGTTTTTT
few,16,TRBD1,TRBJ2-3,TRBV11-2,CASSPMTGGSTDTQYF,TGTGCCAGCAGCCCGATGACAGGGGGTAGCACAGATACGCAGTATTTT
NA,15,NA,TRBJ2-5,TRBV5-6,CASSLRLGSQETQYF,TGTGCCAGCAGCTTGAGACTGGGGAGTCAAGAGACCCAGTACTTC
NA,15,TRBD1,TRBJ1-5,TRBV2,CASSAGQGRLLPQHF,TGTGCCAGCAGTGCGGGACAGGGACGGCTTCTGCCCCAGCATTTT
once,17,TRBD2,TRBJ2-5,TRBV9,CASTLPGSREHQETQYF,TGTGCCAGCACCCTCCCTGGTTCGCGGGAGCACCAAGAGACCCAGTACTTC
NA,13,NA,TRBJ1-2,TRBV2,CASRGQTNYGHTF,TGTGCCAGCCGAGGACAGACTAACTATGGCCACACCTTC
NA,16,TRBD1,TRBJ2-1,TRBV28,CASSPTGQVIYNEQFF,TGTGCCAGCAGCCCTACGGGACAGGTGATCTACAATGAGCAGTTCTTC
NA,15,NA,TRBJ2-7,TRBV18,CASSPTGTRPGEQYF,TGTGCCAGCTCACCGACCGGGACGAGGCCGGGAGAGCAGTACTTC
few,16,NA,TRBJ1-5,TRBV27,CASSLYGSMSNQPQHF,TGTGCCAGCAGTTTATATGGTAGTATGAGCAATCAGCCCCAGCATTTT
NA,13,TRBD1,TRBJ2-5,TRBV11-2,CASSLRQGGEQYF,TGTGCCAGCAGCCTCAGACAGGGGGGAGAGCAGTACTTC